This T cell receptor beta chain was identified during a study of cytomegalovirus exposure and HLA in healthy donors. At the level of the study: An earlier analysis identified more than 95 million unique TCR beta sequences in about 200 million T cells.

Study-level points and caveats: What TCR beta sequences reportedly achieved was accurate prediction of HLA-A and HLA-B alleles in most subjects. A missense DCLRE1C variant was associated with V- and J-gene trimming of TCR beta chains in a later analysis, and an independent cohort replicated the association. Likely technical artifact: a cluster of highly shared sequence variants.

Germline V gene sequence: CDR1 MGHRA, CDR2 YSYEKL. Trimming left V 4 bases short and J 3 bases short, with 15 bases between. This CDR3 contains 16 residues. This clone appeared once. Antigen unknown. PCR amplification relied on 60 Vbeta primers (plus 13 Jbeta primers). Repertoires were generated with immunoSEQ multiplex PCR, while TCRdb's copy carries only in-frame clones and drops some. There are about 150,000 clones in the sample; 60% to 85% occur only once, and about 13% lies in the top ten. Sequencing was carried out using PBMCs. This TCR was sampled from a man in his forties in good health and CMV-seropositive. The V gene is TRBV4-1, the J gene TRBJ2-2; a weak D match, TRBD1 (5 bases). The CDR3 reads CASSRNGRADTGELFF. CDR3 sequence (DNA): TGCGCCAGCAGCCGGAATGGCAGGGCGGACACCGGGGAGCTGTTTTTT.